This T cell receptor beta chain emerged from a study of blood T cell repertoires in COVID-19 (TCRdb year 2020). As for the study more broadly: Samples from collaborators originated in the United States, Italy and Spain and spanned both the acute and convalescent phases of COVID-19. HLA class I and class II types, where available, came from metadata supplied by the sample provider rather than from assay-based typing. The samples were drawn from two sources: the first 160 participants of the ongoing ImmuneRACE study, and approximately 1,300 subjects contributed by 6 global collaborators. Deeply sampled blood TCRbeta repertoires from subjects exposed to, actively infected with, or recovered from COVID-19 were included in the dataset. Nearly every sample came with metadata listing a de-identified subject ID, COVID-19 status, age in years and sex. The prospective study material was composed of cDNA or gDNA derived from T cells, B-cell-depleted T cells, or PBMCs. The repertoires were released in a freely available public database intended as a resource for research on the immune response to SARS-CoV-2.

The collaborating institutions used their own protocols to collect whole blood in K2EDTA tubes. Collaborator samples were shipped for TCRbeta analysis as frozen whole blood, isolated PBMCs, or DNA extracted from either sample type. The germline V gene gives CDR1 as SGHAT and CDR2 as FQNNGV. The cysteine opens and the phenylalanine closes a CDR3 of 15 amino acids. The retained sequence is limited to the CDR3, 45 bases, with the frame set at the first base. Trimming takes 7 bases off V and 4 bases off J; junction bases not matched to a gene: 10. The immunoSEQ Assay, a bias-controlled multiplex PCR, was used to amplify TCRbeta CDR3 regions from genomic DNA. The authors' pipeline ran thus. Within the assay, amplification of reference gene primers was used to estimate how many nucleated cells each sample contained. To quantify the absolute abundance of each unique TCRbeta CDR3 rearrangement, sequence reads were collapsed and filtered. For each sample, productive Simpson clonality was calculated as the square root of Simpson's diversity index across productive rearrangements. TCRdb limited this immuneACCESS table to in-frame rearrangements with V and J called. A share of clones is missing; checked studies link under half to unresolved V genes, and the rest is unexplained. V, J and clone size are those of that table, while D and trimming were read from the DNA. The sample table lists some 99,000 clones, less than 85% of them with a count of one. The top ten clonotypes cover 18% of the sample.

In regard to this clone: The specificity of this receptor is unknown. It has no much larger one-base neighbor in the sample; base qualities were not kept.

Broad study findings and their caveats: The quantity of clinical and demographic metadata differed by source and by participant and was supplied without curation.

The chain is assembled from TRBV11-2 and TRBJ2-1; TRBD1 matches 7 bases in the middle. The TCR was taken from a woman aged 55-70 years with acute or convalescent COVID-19. Material: peripheral blood. The sequenced DNA is TGTGCCAGCATCCGGGGACAGACAAATTACAATGAGCAGTTCTTC. Translated, this gives CASIRGQTNYNEQFF. Full variable domain (CDR3 extended with the reference TRBV11-2 and TRBJ2-1 proteins): EAGVAQSPRYKIIEKRQSVAFWCNPISGHATLYWYQQILGQGPKLLIQFQNNGVVDDSQLPKDRFSAERLKGVDSTLKIQPAKLEDSAVYLCASIRGQTNYNEQFFGPGTRLTVL.